This TCR beta chain was identified during a study of blood T cell repertoires in COVID-19. Study in general: Samples representing acute and convalescent COVID-19 were sourced from the United States, Italy and Spain. The cDNA or gDNA used as material had been derived from T cells, B-cell-depleted T cells, or PBMCs.

Per the original methods: Amplified reference gene primers provided the basis for estimating nucleated cell counts. The table came from immunoSEQ multiplex PCR; TCRdb's copy has only in-frame clones and leaves some out. V, J and clone size derive from that table, while D and trimming were established from the DNA sequence. The table records roughly 63,000 clones, roughly 80% of them present only once. This CDR3 region has 13 residues. The germline gives CDR1 MNHEY, CDR2 SMNVEV (reference sequence). The germline V and J ends were trimmed by 5 bases and 3 bases, with 11 bases remaining between them. This TCR came from a human donor in a cohort sampled during active COVID-19. The V gene is TRBV27, the J gene TRBJ2-7; D is uncertain. What was sequenced was peripheral blood. The chain's CDR3 is CASSPSPVYEQYF. The CDR3 region has the DNA TGTGCCAGCAGTCCCTCCCCAGTCTACGAGCAGTACTTC.